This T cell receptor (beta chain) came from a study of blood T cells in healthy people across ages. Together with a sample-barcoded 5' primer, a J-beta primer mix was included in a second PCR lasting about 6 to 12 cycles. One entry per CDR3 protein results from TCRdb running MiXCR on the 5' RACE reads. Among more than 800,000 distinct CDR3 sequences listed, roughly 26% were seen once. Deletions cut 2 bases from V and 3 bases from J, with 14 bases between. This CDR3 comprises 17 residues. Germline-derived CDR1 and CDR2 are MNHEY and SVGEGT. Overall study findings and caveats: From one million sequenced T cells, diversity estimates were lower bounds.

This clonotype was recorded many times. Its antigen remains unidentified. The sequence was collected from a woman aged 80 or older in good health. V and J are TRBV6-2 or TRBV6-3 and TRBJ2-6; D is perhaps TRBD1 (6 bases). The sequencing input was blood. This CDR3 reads CASSYGRTGSGANVLTF. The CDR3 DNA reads TGTGCCAGCAGTTACGGACGCACAGGGAGTGGGGCCAACGTCCTGACTTTC.